A selection of T cell receptor beta chains follows, all from one sample in a study of blood T cells in healthy people across ages. TCRdb ran MiXCR on the 5' RACE reads and lists one entry per CDR3 protein. The top ten clones hold roughly 13% of a sample with about 650,000 distinct CDR3 sequences, around 52% of them seen once. The source material was blood. The source is a woman older than 75 in good health. CDR3s include the opening cysteine and the closing phenylalanine or tryptophan. A D gene is named only where the DNA matches it firmly. Only some rows state a clone size, as once, few, many or a class for expanded clones.

J gene,clone size,V gene,D gene,CDR3 protein,CDR3 DNA
TRBJ2-7,few,TRBV11-2,-,CASSLVRAPAYEQYF,TGTGCCAGCAGCTTAGTGAGGGCCCCAGCCTACGAGCAGTACTTC
TRBJ2-5,few,TRBV3-1,-,CASGRLGETQYF,TGTGCCAGCGGAAGACTGGGAGAGACCCAGTACTTC
TRBJ2-7,-,TRBV20-1,-,CRAAYNEQYF,TGCAGGGCTGCCTACAATGAGCAGTACTTC
TRBJ2-7,-,TRBV14,-,CASSQLAVHYEQYF,TGTGCCAGCAGCCAACTGGCTGTACACTACGAGCAGTACTTC
TRBJ2-5,few,TRBV5-1,TRBD2,CASSLGGGKETQYF,TGCGCCAGCAGCTTGGGCGGGGGTAAAGAGACCCAGTACTTC
TRBJ2-7,-,TRBV3-1,-,CASSPYGQLSYNEQYF,TGTGCCAGCAGCCCGTACGGACAACTCTCCTACAATGAGCAGTACTTC
TRBJ2-1,many,TRBV5-1,TRBD2,CASSLRTSGVNEQFF,TGCGCCAGCAGCCTTCGGACTAGCGGGGTCAATGAGCAGTTCTTC
TRBJ2-3,-,TRBV4-3,-,CASSQEGIPTDTQYF,TGCGCCAGCAGCCAAGAAGGCATTCCCACAGATACGCAGTATTTT
TRBJ1-5,-,TRBV12-3/TRBV12-4,-,CASSLDGDAQPQHF,TGTGCCAGCAGTTTAGACGGTGACGCTCAGCCCCAGCATTTT
TRBJ2-1,-,TRBV28,-,CASSLPGKETQFF,TGTGCCAGCAGTTTACCAGGGAAAGAGACCCAGTTCTTC
TRBJ2-2,-,TRBV5-5,-,CASSEDTWNTGELFF,TGTGCCAGCAGCGAGGACACTTGGAACACCGGGGAGCTGTTTTTT
TRBJ2-7,-,TRBV3-1,-,CASGTYSAYEQYF,TGTGCCAGCGGTACTTATTCAGCCTACGAGCAGTACTTC
TRBJ2-7,many,TRBV6-6,TRBD2,CASSYRTSGPYEQYF,TGTGCCAGCAGTTACCGTACTAGCGGCCCCTACGAGCAGTACTTC
TRBJ2-3,-,TRBV7-2,TRBD2,CASTYSGTGTDTQYF,TGTGCCAGCACGTATAGCGGGACTGGCACAGATACGCAGTATTTT
TRBJ2-4,-,TRBV14,-,CASSITGTLVQYF,TGTGCCAGCAGCATAACCGGGACTTTAGTTCAGTACTTC
TRBJ2-5,-,TRBV2,-,CASATVGGQQETQYF,TGTGCCAGCGCAACGGTAGGCGGACAACAAGAGACCCAGTACTTC
TRBJ2-3,many,TRBV7-2,TRBD2,CASSLDPGLAGADTQYF,TGTGCCAGCAGCTTAGATCCCGGACTAGCGGGAGCTGATACGCAGTATTTT
TRBJ1-2,-,TRBV6-2/TRBV6-3,-,CASSYSSGAHGYTF,TGTGCCAGCAGTTACTCGTCAGGGGCTCATGGCTACACCTTC
TRBJ2-3,-,TRBV4-3,TRBD2,CASSFTGTSGGDTQYF,TGCGCCAGCAGCTTCACCGGGACTAGCGGGGGAGATACGCAGTATTTT
TRBJ2-3,-,TRBV7-2,TRBD2,CASSLVVAGGTDTQYF,TGTGCCAGCAGCTTAGTGGTAGCGGGGGGCACAGATACGCAGTATTTT
TRBJ2-5,few,TRBV6-2/TRBV6-3,-,CASSRTGGWGGNEQYF,TGTGCCAGCAGCCGTACAGGTGGATGGGGAGGCAATGAGCAGTACTTC
TRBJ2-7,few,TRBV7-2,TRBD2,CASRPLPSGSPYEQYF,TGTGCCAGCAGACCGCTCCCTAGCGGTTCTCCCTACGAGCAGTACTTC
TRBJ2-4,-,TRBV7-9,TRBD1,CVPGQPGNEQYF,TGTGTCCCGGGACAGCCGGGGAATGAGCAGTACTTC
TRBJ2-7,-,TRBV20-1,-,CSAPLGGAFYEQYF,TGCAGTGCTCCCTTGGGGGGGGCCTTCTACGAGCAGTACTTC
TRBJ2-2,few,TRBV28,TRBD1,CASRPDRDTGELFF,TGTGCCAGCAGACCCGACAGGGACACCGGGGAGCTGTTTTTT
TRBJ2-7,many,TRBV28,TRBD1,CASSRQGAAYEQYF,TGTGCCAGCAGTCGACAGGGGGCGGCGTACGAGCAGTACTTC
TRBJ1-3,-,TRBV5-1,-,CASSLETPRGTIYF,TGCGCCAGCAGCTTGGAGACACCCAGGGGCACCATATATTTT
TRBJ2-3,few,TRBV19,-,CASSISRTLALTDTQYF,TGTGCCAGTAGTATAAGTAGGACACTTGCCCTCACAGATACGCAGTATTTT
TRBJ1-1,-,TRBV14,TRBD1,CASSRYRGDTEAFF,TGTGCCAGCAGCCGGTACAGGGGGGACACTGAAGCTTTCTTT
TRBJ1-2,-,TRBV6-1,TRBD1,CAIPQGDGNYGYTF,TGTGCCATCCCTCAGGGGGACGGTAACTATGGCTACACCTTC
TRBJ2-5,many,TRBV7-9,TRBD1,CASSTYRGIETQYF,TGTGCCAGCAGCACCTACAGGGGGATAGAGACCCAGTACTTC
TRBJ2-6,-,TRBV6-5,-,CASSYKTIHAAANVLTF,TGTGCCAGCAGTTACAAGACAATCCACGCGGCGGCCAACGTCCTGACTTTC
TRBJ2-3,-,TRBV7-6,TRBD1,CASSKQPGQNTDTQYF,TGTGCCAGCAGCAAACAGCCGGGACAGAACACAGATACGCAGTATTTT
TRBJ1-2,-,TRBV20-1,TRBD1,CSARVETGFGYTF,TGCAGTGCTAGAGTTGAGACAGGGTTTGGCTACACCTTC
TRBJ1-5,few,TRBV5-1,-,CASSRAVGEPQHF,TGCGCCAGCAGTAGGGCCGTAGGGGAGCCCCAGCATTTT
TRBJ2-3,-,TRBV15,TRBD1,CATSRGTGGTDMQYF,TGTGCCACCAGCAGAGGGACAGGGGGCACAGATATGCAGTATTTT
TRBJ1-1,few,TRBV5-1,-,CASSLWERDMYTEAFF,TGCGCCAGCAGCTTGTGGGAAAGGGACATGTACACTGAAGCTTTCTTT
TRBJ2-1,-,TRBV9,TRBD2,CASSGAMGGRQFF,TGTGCCAGCAGCGGAGCTATGGGGGGGAGGCAGTTCTTC
TRBJ2-5,once,TRBV18,TRBD2,CASSLAGGRQETQYF,TGTGCCAGCTCACTAGCGGGAGGGCGTCAAGAGACCCAGTACTTC
TRBJ2-1,once,TRBV4-3,TRBD2,CASSRERGVYNEQFF,TGCGCCAGCAGCAGGGAGCGGGGGGTGTACAATGAGCAGTTCTTC
TRBJ2-5,few,TRBV3-1,TRBD2,CASSQSGNGETQYF,TGTGCCAGCAGCCAAAGCGGGAACGGGGAGACCCAGTACTTC
TRBJ1-5,few,TRBV29-1,-,CSVAQGEKQPQHF,TGCAGCGTTGCACAGGGTGAAAAGCAGCCCCAGCATTTT
TRBJ2-3,-,TRBV14,TRBD2,CASSQVAGGTRTDTQYF,TGTGCCAGCAGCCAAGTGGCGGGAGGGACGCGCACAGATACGCAGTATTTT